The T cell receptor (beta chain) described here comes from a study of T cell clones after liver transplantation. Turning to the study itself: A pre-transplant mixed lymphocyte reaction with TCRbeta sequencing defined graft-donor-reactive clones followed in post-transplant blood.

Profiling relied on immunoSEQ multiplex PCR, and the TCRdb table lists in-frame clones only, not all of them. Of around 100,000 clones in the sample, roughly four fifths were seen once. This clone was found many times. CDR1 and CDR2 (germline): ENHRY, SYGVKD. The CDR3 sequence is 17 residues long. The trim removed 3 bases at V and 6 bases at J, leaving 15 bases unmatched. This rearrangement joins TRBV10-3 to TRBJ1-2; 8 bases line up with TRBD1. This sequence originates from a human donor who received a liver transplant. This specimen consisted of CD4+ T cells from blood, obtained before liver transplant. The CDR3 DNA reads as TGTGCCATCAGTGACACGGACAGGGCCTCACGGGGGGATGGCTACACCTTC. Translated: CAISDTDRASRGDGYTF.